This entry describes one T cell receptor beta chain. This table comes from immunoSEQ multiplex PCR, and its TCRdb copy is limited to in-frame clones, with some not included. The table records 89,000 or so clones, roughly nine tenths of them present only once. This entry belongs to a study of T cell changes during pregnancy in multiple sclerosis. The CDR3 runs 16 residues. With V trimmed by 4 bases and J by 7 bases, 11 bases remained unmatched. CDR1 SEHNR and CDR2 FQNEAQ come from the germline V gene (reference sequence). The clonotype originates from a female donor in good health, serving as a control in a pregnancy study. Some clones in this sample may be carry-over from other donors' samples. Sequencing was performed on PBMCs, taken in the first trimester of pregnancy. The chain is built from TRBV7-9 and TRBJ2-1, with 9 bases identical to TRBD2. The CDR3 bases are TGTGCCAGCAGCTCCTTGGGACTAGCTGTGGATAATGAGCAGTTCTTC. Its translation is CASSSLGLAVDNEQFF.